These 20 T cell receptor beta chains came from one sample sequenced in a study of shared clonotypes between healthy human individuals. Sequencing used immunoSEQ multiplex PCR; TCRdb keeps in-frame clones, though not all of them. The sample contains over 300,000 clones, about nine tenths of which appear only once. Sequenced input: memory CD8+ T cells sorted from blood. Subset defined: CD45RO+ cells pooled with CCR7-negative TemRA cells. The source is a man aged 18 to 29 in good health.

The chain is built from TRBV18 and TRBJ2-5; 8 nucleotides agree with TRBD1. The germline gives CDR1 KGHSH, CDR2 LQKENI. With V trimmed by 3 bases and J by 1 base, 10 bases remained unmatched. The CDR3 contains 17 residues. The DNA of the CDR3 is TGTGCCAGCTCACCGAACCTTGACAGGGGTCCCCAAGAGACCCAGTACTTC. Amino acid sequence: CASSPNLDRGPQETQYF.

This clone appeared a single time. V gene TRBV7-9 combines with J gene TRBJ2-3, with D uncertain. V gave up 7 bases and J gave up 1 base, with 12 bases separating them. The CDR3 contains 14 residues. Germline V CDR1 and CDR2: SEHNR, FQNEAQ (reference sequence). CDR3 in DNA: TGTGCCAGCACCCCCCCCCAGGGCACAGATACGCAGTATTTT. Its protein product is CASTPPQGTDTQYF.

The chain uses TRBV4-2 and TRBJ2-5, with 7 bases fitting TRBD1. From germline, CDR1 is LGHNA and CDR2 YNFKEQ. This CDR3 contains 16 residues. The V gene end was trimmed by 2 bases and the J gene end by 10 bases; junction bases not matched to a gene: 16. The CDR3 here is CASSQHDRVYEQGQYF. The CDR3 DNA reads TGTGCCAGCAGCCAACATGACAGGGTGTATGAACAGGGCCAGTACTTC.

This clone has only a few counts. The chain couples TRBV28 to TRBJ1-6; 7 bases align to TRBD1. Germline V CDR1 and CDR2: MDHEN, SYDVKM. This CDR3 spans 15 amino acids. V lost 3 bases and J lost 12; bases outside the gene matches: 11. The CDR3 reads CASSFPGEGAVPLHF. The DNA of the CDR3 is TGTGCCAGCAGTTTCCCCGGAGAGGGGGCCGTACCCCTCCACTTT.

The J gene is TRBJ2-1, the V gene TRBV5-4; TRBD2 aligns across 11 bases. The length of the CDR3 is 15 residues. Trimming cost V 4 bases and J 7 bases; bases outside gene matches: 7. Germline assignment: CDR1 SGHNT and CDR2 YYREEE (reference sequence). The CDR3 reads CASSRLSGRANEQFF. For the CDR3, the DNA is TGTGCCAGCAGCCGCCTTAGCGGGAGGGCTAATGAGCAGTTCTTC.

This clone came up a few times. J is TRBJ2-7 and V is TRBV5-1, with D possibly TRBD1 on 6 matching bases. Trimming removed 1 base at V and 5 bases at J, with 13 bases between. The germline gives CDR1 SGHRS, CDR2 YFSETQ. The CDR3 extends over 14 amino acids. Here the CDR3 DNA reads TGCGCCAGCAGCTTGTGGGACACACGGGACGAGCAGTACTTC. Its protein product is CASSLWDTRDEQYF.

The rearrangement links TRBV13 to TRBJ2-2; tentatively, D is TRBD2 (5 bases). The CDR3 length is 16 residues. Trimming took 3 bases from V and 3 from J, leaving 14 bases between them. Germline assignment: CDR1 PRHDT and CDR2 FYEKMQ (reference sequence). The CDR3 spells CASSFGSDGDTGELFF. The CDR3 bases are TGTGCCAGCAGCTTCGGCTCGGACGGGGACACCGGGGAGCTGTTTTTT.

The chain carries TRBV27 and TRBJ2-7; 7 bases are a match to TRBD2. CDR1 is MNHEY, CDR2 SMNVEV, per germline (reference sequence). With 6 bases clipped from V and 9 bases from J, the junction kept 14 bases outside the gene matches. The CDR3 length is 14 residues. In DNA form, the CDR3 reads TGTGCCAGCAGGGCGCGGGGGTCCCCCGATTGGCAGTACTTC. Protein product: CASRARGSPDWQYF.

This chain joins TRBV6-8 and TRBJ2-7; D gene ambiguous. Per the germline V gene, CDR1 is MNHGY and CDR2 is SAAAGT. The length of the CDR3 is 8 residues. The CDR3 loop is CARDPKVV. The DNA for the CDR3 is TGTGCCAGAGATCCGAAGGTAGTC.

This clone was recorded once. V and J are TRBV6-5 and TRBJ2-7, with 7 bases identical to TRBD2. Germline V gene data show CDR1 as MNHEY and CDR2 as SVGAGI. V lost 2 bases, J lost 5 bases, and 9 bases stayed unmatched. The CDR3 totals 15 residues. The CDR3 spells CASSYRAGREHEQYF. Written as DNA, the CDR3 is TGTGCCAGCAGTTACCGGGCAGGGCGGGAGCACGAGCAGTACTTC.

The chain employs TRBV6-1 and TRBJ1-2; D not resolved. V was pared by 4 bases and J by 6 bases, with 18 bases between. Germline V gene lookup returns CDR1 MNHNS and CDR2 SASEGT. This CDR3 comprises 15 residues. The chain's CDR3 is CASSGWSKGEDGYTF. CDR3 bases: TGTGCCAGCAGTGGATGGAGCAAGGGTGAAGATGGCTACACCTTC.

The chain is built from TRBV6-5 and TRBJ1-5, with no clear D. The V end lost 5 bases, the J end lost 4 bases, and 9 bases lay between the germline ends. Germline V CDR1 and CDR2: MNHEY, SVGAGI. The CDR3 loop spans 13 amino acids. As DNA, the CDR3 is TGTGCCAGCAGTAAAGGAGGGAATCAGCCCCAGCATTTT. Its protein product is CASSKGGNQPQHF.

The chain's CDR3 is CASSIEEGDTEAFF. CDR3 DNA: TGTGCCAGTAGTATAGAGGAGGGGGACACTGAAGCTTTCTTT. The gene calls are TRBV19 and TRBJ1-1; perhaps TRBD1 as D (6 bases). This CDR3 is 14 amino acids long. The germline V gene encodes CDR1 LNHDA and CDR2 SQIVND (reference sequence). Trimming shortened V by 0 bases and J by 3 bases, and 8 bases separated the two germline ends.

This rearrangement joins TRBV2 to TRBJ2-3, with no clear D. CDR3 length equals 11 residues. Germline V gene data show CDR1 as SNHLY and CDR2 as FYNNEI. The ends were cut back, 7 bases at V and 11 bases at J, with 13 bases in the middle. The CDR3 bases are TGTGCCAGCATGACCCCATGGCTGCAGTATTTT. It codes for CASMTPWLQYF.

This rearrangement joins TRBV7-9 to TRBJ2-1; D unclear. V was pared by 4 bases and J by 4 bases, with 14 bases between. The CDR3 loop spans 15 amino acids. Germline-derived CDR1 and CDR2 are SEHNR and FQNEAQ (reference sequence). DNA of the CDR3: TGTGCCAGCAGCTCTCCTCGGATTCCTTACAATGAGCAGTTCTTC. Translation gives CASSSPRIPYNEQFF.

This clone was picked up one time. J is TRBJ2-7 and V is TRBV5-1; TRBD2 agrees at 9 bases. The CDR3 runs 14 residues. Germline CDR1 and CDR2: SGHRS and YFSETQ. V lost 7 bases and J lost 4; bases outside the gene matches: 9. The CDR3 bases are TGCGCCAGCGGGGACGGGACTAGCAGTTACGAGCAGTACTTC. It encodes CASGDGTSSYEQYF.

A few counts support this clone. The J gene is TRBJ1-2, the V gene TRBV7-9; no clear D gene. The CDR3 is 14 amino acids. CDR1 and CDR2 (germline): SEHNR, FQNEAQ (reference sequence). V was shortened by 1 base and J by 3 bases, with 9 bases between the two germline ends. CDR3 sequence reads: CASSLDQDHYGYTF. The CDR3 region has the DNA TGTGCCAGCAGCTTAGACCAAGACCACTATGGCTACACCTTC.

The chain links TRBV2 to TRBJ1-1; no reliable D call. In germline, CDR1 is SNHLY, CDR2 FYNNEI. The CDR3 runs to 10 residues. Deletions cut 8 bases from V and 7 bases from J, with 8 bases between. The CDR3 spells CASPEYEAFF. The CDR3, as DNA: TGTGCCAGCCCAGAGTATGAAGCTTTCTTT.

The chain employs TRBV11-2 and TRBJ1-4, with D possibly TRBD1 on 6 matching bases. The germline gives CDR1 SGHAT, CDR2 FQNNGV. Deletions cut 7 bases from V and 8 bases from J, with 20 bases between. The CDR3 loop spans 15 amino acids. In nucleotides, the CDR3 is TGTGCCAGCACCAAATCACCAGGGGAAGAAGAAAAACTGTTTTTT. Its translation: CASTKSPGEEEKLFF.

As concerns this clone: A far larger clone is just one base off, so this is likely a read error. This CDR3 reads CASSLGTDTQYF. For the CDR3, the DNA is TGTGCCAGCAGCTTAGGGACAGATACGCAGTATTTT. The rearrangement uses TRBV11-2 and TRBJ2-3, with D uncertain. Deletions cut 1 base from V and 3 bases from J, with 2 bases between. The CDR3 spans 12 residues. In germline, CDR1 is SGHAT, CDR2 FQNNGV.